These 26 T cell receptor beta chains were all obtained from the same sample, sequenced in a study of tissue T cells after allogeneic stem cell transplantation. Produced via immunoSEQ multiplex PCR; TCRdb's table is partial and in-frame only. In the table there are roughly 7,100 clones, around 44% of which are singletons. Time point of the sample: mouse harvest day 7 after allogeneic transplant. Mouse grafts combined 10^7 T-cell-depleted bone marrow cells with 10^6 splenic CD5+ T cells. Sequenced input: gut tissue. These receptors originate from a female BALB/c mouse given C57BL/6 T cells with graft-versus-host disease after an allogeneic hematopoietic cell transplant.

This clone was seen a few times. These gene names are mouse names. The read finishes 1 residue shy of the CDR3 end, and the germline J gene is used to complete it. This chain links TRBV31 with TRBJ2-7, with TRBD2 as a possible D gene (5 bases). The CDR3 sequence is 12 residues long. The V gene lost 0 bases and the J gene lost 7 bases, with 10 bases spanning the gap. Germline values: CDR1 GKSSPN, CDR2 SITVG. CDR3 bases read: TGTGCCTGGAGTCTAAGGCTGGGAGAACAGTAC. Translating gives CAWSLRLGEQY. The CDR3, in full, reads CAWSLRLGEQYF.

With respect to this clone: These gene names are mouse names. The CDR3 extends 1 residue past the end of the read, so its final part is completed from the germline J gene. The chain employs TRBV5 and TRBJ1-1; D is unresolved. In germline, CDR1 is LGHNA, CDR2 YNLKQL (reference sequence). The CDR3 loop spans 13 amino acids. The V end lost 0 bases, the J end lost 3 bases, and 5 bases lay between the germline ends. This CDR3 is CASSQDPDTEVFF. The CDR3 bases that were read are TGTGCCAGCAGCCAAGATCCAGACACAGAAGTCTTC.

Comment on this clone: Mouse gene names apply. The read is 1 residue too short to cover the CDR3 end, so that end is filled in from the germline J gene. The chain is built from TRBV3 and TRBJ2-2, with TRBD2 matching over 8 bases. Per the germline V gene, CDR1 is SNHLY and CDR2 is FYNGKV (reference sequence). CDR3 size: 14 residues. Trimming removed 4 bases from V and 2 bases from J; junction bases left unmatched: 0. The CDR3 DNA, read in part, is TGTGCCAGCAGCTCTGGGGGGAACACCGGGCAGCTCTAC. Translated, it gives CASSSGGNTGQLY. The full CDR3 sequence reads CASSSGGNTGQLYF.

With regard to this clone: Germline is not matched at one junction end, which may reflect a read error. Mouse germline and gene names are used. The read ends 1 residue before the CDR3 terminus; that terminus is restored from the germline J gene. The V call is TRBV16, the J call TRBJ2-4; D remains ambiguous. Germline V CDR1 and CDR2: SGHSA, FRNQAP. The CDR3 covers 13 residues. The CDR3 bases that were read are TGTGCAAGCAGCTTAGACATTCAAAGCACCTTGTAC. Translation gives CASSLDIQSTLY. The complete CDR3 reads CASSLDIQSTLYF. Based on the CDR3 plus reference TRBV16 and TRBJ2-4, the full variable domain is NAGVIQTPRHKVTGKGQEATLWCEPISGHSAVFWYRQTIVQGLEFLTYFRNQAPIDDSGMPKERFSAQMPNQSHSTLKIQSTQPQDSAVYLCASSLDIQSTLYFGAGTRLSVL.

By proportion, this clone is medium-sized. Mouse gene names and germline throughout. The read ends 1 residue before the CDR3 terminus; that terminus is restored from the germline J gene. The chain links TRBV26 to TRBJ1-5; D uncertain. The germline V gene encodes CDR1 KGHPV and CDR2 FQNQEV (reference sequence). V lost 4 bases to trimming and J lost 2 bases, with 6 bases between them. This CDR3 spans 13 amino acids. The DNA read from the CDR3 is TGTGCCAGCAGTCCGGGCTACAACCAGGCTCCGCTT. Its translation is CASSPGYNQAPL. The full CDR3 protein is CASSPGYNQAPLF.

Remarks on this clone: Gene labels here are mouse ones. The CDR3 loop reads CASGEPRGADTGQLYF. The CDR3 DNA, read in part, is TGTGCCAGCGGTGAGCCGAGGGGGGCGGACACCGGGCAGCTCTAC. The chain carries TRBV13-2 and TRBJ2-2; possible D gene TRBD2, 7 bases. The read gets to within 1 residue of the CDR3 end, and the germline J gene fills in the rest. This CDR3 has 16 amino acids. Trimming pared 2 bases from V and 3 bases from J, leaving 14 bases between. CDR1 is NNHNN, CDR2 SYGAGS, per germline (reference sequence).

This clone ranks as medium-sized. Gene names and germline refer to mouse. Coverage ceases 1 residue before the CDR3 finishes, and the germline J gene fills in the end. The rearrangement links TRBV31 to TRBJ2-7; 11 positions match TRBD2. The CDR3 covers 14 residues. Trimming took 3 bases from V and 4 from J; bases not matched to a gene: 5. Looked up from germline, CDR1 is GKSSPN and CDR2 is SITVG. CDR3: CAWSSGTGGYEQYF. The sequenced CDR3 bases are TGTGCCTGGAGCTCCGGGACTGGGGGATATGAACAGTAC.

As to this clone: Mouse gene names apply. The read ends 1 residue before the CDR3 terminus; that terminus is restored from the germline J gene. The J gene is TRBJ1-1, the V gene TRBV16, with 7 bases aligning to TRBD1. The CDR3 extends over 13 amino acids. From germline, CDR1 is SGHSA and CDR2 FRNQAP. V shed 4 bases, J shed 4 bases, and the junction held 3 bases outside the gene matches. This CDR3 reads CASSYRGGTEVFF. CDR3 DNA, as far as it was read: TGTGCAAGCAGCTACAGGGGAGGCACAGAAGTCTTC.

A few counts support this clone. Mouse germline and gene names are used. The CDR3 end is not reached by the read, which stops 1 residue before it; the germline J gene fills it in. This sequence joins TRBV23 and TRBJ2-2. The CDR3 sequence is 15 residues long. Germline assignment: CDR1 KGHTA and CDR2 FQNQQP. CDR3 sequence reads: CSSSQSPTNTGQLYF. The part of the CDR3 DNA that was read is TGCTCCAGCAGTCAATCGCCGACAAACACCGGGCAGCTCTAC.

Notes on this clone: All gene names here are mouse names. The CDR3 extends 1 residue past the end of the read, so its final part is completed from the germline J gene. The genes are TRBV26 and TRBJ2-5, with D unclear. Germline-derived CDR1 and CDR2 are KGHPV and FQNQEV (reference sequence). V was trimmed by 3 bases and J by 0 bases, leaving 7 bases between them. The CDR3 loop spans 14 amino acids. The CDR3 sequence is CASSLGVNQDTQYF. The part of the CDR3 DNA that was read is TGTGCCAGCAGTCTCGGTGTTAACCAAGACACCCAGTAC.

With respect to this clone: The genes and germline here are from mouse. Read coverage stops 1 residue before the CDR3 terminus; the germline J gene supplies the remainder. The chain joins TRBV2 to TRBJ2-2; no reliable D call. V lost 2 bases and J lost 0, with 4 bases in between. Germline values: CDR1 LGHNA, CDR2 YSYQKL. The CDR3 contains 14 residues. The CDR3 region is CASSQQANTGQLYF. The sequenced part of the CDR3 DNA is TGTGCCAGCAGCCAACAAGCAAACACCGGGCAGCTCTAC. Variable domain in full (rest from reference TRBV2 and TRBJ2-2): DPKIIQKPKYLVAVTGSEKILICEQYLGHNAMYWYRQSAKKPLEFMFSYSYQKLMDNQTASSRFQPQSSKKNHLDLQITALKPDDSATYFCASSQQANTGQLYFGEGSKLTVL.

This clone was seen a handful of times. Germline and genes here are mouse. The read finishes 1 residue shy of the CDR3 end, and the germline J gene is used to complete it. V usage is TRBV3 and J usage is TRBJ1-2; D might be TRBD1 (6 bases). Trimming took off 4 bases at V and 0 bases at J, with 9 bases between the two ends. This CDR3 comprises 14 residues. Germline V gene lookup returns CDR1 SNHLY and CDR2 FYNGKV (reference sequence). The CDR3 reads CASSWGHPNSDYTF. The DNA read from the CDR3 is TGTGCCAGCAGCTGGGGACATCCAAACTCCGACTACACC. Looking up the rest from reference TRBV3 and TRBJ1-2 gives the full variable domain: GPKVLQIPSHQIIDMGQMVTLNCDPVSNHLYFYWYKQILGQQMEFLVNFYNGKVMEKSKLFKDQFSVERPDGSYFTLKIQPTALEDSAVYFCASSWGHPNSDYTFGSGTRLLVI.

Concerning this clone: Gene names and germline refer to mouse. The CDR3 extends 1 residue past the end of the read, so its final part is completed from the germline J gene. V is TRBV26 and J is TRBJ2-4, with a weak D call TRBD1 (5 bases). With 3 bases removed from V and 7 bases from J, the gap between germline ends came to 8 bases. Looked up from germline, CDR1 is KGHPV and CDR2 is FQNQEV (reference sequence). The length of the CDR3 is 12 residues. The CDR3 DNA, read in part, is TGTGCCAGCAGTCTTCAGGGAGACACCTTGTAC. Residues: CASSLQGDTLY. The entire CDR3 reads CASSLQGDTLYF.

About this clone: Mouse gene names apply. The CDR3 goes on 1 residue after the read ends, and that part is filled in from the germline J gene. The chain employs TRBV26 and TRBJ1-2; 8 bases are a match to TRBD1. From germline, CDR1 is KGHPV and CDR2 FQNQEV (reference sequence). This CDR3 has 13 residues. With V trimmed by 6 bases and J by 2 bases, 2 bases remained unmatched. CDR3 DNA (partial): TGTGCCAGCAGGACAGGGGTGAACTCCGACTACACC. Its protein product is CASRTGVNSDYT. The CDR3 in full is CASRTGVNSDYTF.

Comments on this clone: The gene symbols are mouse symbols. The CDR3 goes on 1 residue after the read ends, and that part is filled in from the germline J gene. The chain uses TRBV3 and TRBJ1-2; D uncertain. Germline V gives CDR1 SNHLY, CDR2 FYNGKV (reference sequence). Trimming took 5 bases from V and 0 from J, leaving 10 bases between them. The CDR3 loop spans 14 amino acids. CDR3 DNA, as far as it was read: TGTGCCAGCAGCCCCTGGGCTCCAAACTCCGACTACACC. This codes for CASSPWAPNSDYT. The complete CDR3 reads CASSPWAPNSDYTF.

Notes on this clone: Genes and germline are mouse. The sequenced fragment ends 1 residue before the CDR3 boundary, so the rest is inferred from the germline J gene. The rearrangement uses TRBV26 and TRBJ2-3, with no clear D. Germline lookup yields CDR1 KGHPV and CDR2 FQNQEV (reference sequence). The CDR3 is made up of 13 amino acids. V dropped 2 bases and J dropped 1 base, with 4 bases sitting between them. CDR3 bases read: TGTGCCAGCAGTCTGGGGGGTGCAGAAACGCTGTAT. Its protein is CASSLGGAETLY. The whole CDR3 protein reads CASSLGGAETLYF.

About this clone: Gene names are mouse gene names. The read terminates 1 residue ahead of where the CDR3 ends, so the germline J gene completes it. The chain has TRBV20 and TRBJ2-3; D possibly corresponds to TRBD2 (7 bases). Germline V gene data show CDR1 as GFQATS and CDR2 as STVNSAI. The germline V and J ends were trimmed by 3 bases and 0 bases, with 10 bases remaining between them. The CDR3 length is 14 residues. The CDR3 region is CGARGGPSAETLYF. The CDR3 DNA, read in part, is TGTGGTGCTAGAGGGGGGCCTAGTGCAGAAACGCTGTAT.

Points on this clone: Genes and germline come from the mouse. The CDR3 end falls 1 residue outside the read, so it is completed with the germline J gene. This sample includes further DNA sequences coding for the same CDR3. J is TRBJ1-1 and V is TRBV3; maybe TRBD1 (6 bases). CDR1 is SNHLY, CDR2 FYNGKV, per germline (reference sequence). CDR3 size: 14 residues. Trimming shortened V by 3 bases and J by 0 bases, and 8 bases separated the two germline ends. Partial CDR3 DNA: TGTGCCAGCAGCTTGGGACACGCAAACACAGAAGTCTTC. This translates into CASSLGHANTEVF. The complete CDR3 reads CASSLGHANTEVFF.

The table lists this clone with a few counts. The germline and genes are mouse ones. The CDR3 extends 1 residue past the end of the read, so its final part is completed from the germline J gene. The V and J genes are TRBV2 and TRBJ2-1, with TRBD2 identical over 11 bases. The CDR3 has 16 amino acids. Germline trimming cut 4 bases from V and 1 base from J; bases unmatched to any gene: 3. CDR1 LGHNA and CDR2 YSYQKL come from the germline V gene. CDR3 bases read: TGTGCCAGCAGCCCGACTGGGGGGGGGAACTATGCTGAGCAGTTC. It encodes CASSPTGGGNYAEQF. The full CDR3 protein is CASSPTGGGNYAEQFF.

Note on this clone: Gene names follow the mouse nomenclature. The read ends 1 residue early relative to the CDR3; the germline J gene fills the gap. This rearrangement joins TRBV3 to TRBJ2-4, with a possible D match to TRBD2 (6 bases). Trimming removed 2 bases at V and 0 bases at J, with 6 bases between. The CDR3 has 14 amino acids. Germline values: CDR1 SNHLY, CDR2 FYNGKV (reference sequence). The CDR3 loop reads CASSLLGSQNTLYF. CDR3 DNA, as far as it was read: TGTGCCAGCAGCTTACTGGGGAGTCAAAACACCTTGTAC. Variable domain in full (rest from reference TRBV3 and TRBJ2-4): GPKVLQIPSHQIIDMGQMVTLNCDPVSNHLYFYWYKQILGQQMEFLVNFYNGKVMEKSKLFKDQFSVERPDGSYFTLKIQPTALEDSAVYFCASSLLGSQNTLYFGAGTRLSVL.

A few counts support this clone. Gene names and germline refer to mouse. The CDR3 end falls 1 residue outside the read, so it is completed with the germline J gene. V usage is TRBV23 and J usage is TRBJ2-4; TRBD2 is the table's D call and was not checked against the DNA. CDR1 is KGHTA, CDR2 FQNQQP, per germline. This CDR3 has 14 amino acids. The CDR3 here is CSSSSGGARNTLYF. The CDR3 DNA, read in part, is TGCTCCAGCAGCTCTGGGGGGGCGCGAAACACCTTGTAC.

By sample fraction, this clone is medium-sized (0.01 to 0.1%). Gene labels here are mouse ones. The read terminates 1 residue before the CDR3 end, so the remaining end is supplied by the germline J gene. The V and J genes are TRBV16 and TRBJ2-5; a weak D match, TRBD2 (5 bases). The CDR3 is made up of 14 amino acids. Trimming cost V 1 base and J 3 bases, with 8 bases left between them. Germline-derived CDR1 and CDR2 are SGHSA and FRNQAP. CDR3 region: CASSLVWGQDTQYF. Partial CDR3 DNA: TGTGCAAGCAGCTTAGTTTGGGGACAAGACACCCAGTAC.

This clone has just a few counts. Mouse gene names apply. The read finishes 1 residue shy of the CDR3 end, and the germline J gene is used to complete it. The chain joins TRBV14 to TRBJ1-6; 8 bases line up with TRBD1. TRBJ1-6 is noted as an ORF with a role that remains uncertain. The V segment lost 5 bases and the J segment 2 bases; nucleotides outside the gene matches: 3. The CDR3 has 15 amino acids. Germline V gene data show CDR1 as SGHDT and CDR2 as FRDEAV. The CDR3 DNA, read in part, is TGTGCCAGCAGACCAGGGGGCGCCTATAATTCGCCCCTCTAC. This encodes CASRPGGAYNSPLY. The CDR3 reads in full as CASRPGGAYNSPLYF.

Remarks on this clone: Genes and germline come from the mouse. The DNA read from the CDR3 is TGTGCCAGCAGCCCTTCCGCGGGGGGGCGATATGAACAGTAC. This gives the protein CASSPSAGGRYEQY. The full CDR3 protein reads CASSPSAGGRYEQYF. This chain uses TRBV3 with TRBJ2-7; TRBD2 agrees at 8 bases. Read sequence stops 1 residue before the CDR3 end, and the germline J gene provides the missing end. The J segment lost 4 bases and the V segment lost 5 bases, leaving 10 bases of the junction unmatched. The CDR3 has 15 residues. Germline V gene lookup returns CDR1 SNHLY and CDR2 FYNGKV (reference sequence).

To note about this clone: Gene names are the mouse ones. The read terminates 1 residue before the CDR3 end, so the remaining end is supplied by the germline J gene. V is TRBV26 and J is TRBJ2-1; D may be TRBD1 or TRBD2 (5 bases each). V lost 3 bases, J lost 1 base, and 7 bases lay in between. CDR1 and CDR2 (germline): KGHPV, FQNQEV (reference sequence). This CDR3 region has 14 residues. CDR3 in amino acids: CASSLRGNYAEQFF. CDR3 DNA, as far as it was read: TGTGCCAGCAGTCTCCGGGGGAACTATGCTGAGCAGTTC.

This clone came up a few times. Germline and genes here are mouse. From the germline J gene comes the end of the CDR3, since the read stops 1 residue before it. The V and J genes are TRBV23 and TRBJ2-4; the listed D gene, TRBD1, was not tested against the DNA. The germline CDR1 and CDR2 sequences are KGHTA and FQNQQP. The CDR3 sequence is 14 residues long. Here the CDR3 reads CSSSPTGVQNTLYF. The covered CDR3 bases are TGCTCCAGCAGTCCCACAGGGGTTCAAAACACCTTGTAC.